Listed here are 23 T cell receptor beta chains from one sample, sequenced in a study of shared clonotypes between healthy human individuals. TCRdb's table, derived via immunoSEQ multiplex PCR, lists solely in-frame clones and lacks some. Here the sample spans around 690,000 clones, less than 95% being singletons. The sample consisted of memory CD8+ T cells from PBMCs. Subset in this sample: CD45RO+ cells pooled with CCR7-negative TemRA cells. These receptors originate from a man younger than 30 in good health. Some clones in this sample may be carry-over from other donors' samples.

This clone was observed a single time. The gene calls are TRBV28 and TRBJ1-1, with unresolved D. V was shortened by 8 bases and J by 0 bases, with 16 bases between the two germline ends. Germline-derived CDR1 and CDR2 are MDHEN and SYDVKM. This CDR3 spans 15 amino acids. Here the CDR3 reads CASGELGSVNTEAFF. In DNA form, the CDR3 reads TGTGCCAGCGGCGAACTCGGAAGTGTGAACACTGAAGCTTTCTTT. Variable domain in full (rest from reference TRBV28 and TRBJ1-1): DVKVTQSSRYLVKRTGEKVFLECVQDMDHENMFWYRQDPGLGLRLIYFSYDVKMKEKGDIPEGYSVSREKKERFSLILESASTNQTSMYLCASGELGSVNTEAFFGQGTRLTVV.

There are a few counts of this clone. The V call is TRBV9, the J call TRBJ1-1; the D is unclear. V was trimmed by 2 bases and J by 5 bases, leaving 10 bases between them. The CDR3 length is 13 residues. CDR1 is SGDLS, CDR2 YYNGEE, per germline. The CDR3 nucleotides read TGTGCCAGCAGCGTCCTTATGGGGACTGAAGCTTTCTTT. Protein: CASSVLMGTEAFF.

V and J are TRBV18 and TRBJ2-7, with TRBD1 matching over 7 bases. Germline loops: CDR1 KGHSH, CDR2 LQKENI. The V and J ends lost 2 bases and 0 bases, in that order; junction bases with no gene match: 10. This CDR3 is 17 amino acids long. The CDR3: CASSPKGRQGDSYEQYF. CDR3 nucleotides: TGTGCCAGCTCACCAAAGGGTCGGCAGGGGGACTCCTACGAGCAGTACTTC.

CDR3 nucleotides: TGTGCCAGCAGCTCGTCTGGACTAGCGGGAGGTTGGAATGAGCAGTTCTTC. It translates to CASSSSGLAGGWNEQFF. The gene calls are TRBV7-3 and TRBJ2-1, with 14 positions matching TRBD2. CDR1 is SGHTA and CDR2 is FQGTGA in the germline V gene. V trimming: 4 bases; J trimming: 7 bases; junction bases outside the gene matches: 9. The CDR3 has 17 amino acids.

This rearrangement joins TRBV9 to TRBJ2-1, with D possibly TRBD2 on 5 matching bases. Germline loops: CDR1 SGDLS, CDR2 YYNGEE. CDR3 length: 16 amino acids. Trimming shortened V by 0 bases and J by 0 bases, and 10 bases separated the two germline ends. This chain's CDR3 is CASSVAERSSYNEQFF. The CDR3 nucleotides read TGTGCCAGCAGCGTAGCCGAGCGGAGCTCCTACAATGAGCAGTTCTTC.

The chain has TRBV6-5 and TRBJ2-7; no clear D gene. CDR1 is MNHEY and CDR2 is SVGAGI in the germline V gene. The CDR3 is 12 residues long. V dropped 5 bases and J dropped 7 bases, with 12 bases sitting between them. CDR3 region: CASSPSLDEQYF. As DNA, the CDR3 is TGTGCCAGCAGTCCGTCCCTAGATGAGCAGTACTTC.

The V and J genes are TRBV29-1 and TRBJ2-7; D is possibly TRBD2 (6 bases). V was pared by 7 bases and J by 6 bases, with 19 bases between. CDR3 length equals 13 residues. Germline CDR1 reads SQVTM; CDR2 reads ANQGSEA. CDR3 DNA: TGCAGCGCCGCCGGGGGTAACCACCTCGAGCAGTACTTC. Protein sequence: CSAAGGNHLEQYF.

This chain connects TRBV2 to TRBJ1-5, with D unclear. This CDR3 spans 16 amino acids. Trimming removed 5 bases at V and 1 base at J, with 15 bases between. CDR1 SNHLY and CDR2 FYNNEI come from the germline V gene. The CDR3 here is CASSKTTLLSNQPQHF. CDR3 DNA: TGTGCCAGCAGTAAAACAACTTTGCTGAGCAATCAGCCCCAGCATTTT.

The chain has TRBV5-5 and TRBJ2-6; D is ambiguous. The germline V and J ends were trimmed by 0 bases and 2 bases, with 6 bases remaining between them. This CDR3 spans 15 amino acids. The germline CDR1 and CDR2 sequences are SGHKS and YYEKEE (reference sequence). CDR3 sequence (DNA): TGTGCCAGCAGCTTGGTACTCGCTGGGGCCAACGTCCTGACTTTC. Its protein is CASSLVLAGANVLTF. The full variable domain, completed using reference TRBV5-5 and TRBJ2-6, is DAGVTQSPTHLIKTRGQQVTLRCSPISGHKSVSWYQQVLGQGPQFIFQYYEKEERGRGNFPDRFSARQFPNYSSELNVNALLLGDSALYLCASSLVLAGANVLTFGAGSRLTVL.

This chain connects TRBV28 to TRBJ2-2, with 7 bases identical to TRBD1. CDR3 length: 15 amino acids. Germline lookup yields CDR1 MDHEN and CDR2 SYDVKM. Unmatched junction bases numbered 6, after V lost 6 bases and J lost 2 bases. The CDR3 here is CASRVGTANTGELFF. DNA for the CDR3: TGTGCCAGCAGGGTTGGGACAGCTAACACCGGGGAGCTGTTTTTT. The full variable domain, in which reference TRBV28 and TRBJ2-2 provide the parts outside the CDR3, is DVKVTQSSRYLVKRTGEKVFLECVQDMDHENMFWYRQDPGLGLRLIYFSYDVKMKEKGDIPEGYSVSREKKERFSLILESASTNQTSMYLCASRVGTANTGELFFGEGSRLTVL.

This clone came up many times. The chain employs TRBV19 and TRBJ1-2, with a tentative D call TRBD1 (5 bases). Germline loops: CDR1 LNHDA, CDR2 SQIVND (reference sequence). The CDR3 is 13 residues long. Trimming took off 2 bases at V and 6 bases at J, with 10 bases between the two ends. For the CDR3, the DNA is TGTGCCAGTAGTATATCCAGGGCCCATGGCTACACCTTC. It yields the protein CASSISRAHGYTF.

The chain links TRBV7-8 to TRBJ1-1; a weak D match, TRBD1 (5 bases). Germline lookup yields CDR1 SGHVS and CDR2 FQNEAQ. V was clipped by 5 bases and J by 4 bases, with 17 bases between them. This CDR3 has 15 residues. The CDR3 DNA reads TGTGCCAGCAGCCCCCGGGTCAGGGTCGCCACTGAAGCTTTCTTT. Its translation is CASSPRVRVATEAFF.

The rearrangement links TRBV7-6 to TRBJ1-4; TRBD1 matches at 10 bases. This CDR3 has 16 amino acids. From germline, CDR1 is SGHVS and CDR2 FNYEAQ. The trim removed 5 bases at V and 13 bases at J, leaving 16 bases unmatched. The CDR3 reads CASSGSRDRGQLTLFF. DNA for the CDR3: TGTGCCAGCAGCGGTAGCAGGGACAGGGGCCAGCTAACACTGTTTTTT.

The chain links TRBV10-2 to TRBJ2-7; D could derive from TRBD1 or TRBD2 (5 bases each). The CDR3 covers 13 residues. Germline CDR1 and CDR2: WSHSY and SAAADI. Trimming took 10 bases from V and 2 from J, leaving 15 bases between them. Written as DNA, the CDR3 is TGCGCCATCACCGGGACCGATCCCTACGAGCAGTACTTC. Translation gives CAITGTDPYEQYF.

CDR3 amino acids: CASSPMGSTEAFF. The DNA of the CDR3 is TGTGCCAGCAGCCCTATGGGGAGCACTGAAGCTTTCTTT. The chain is built from TRBV7-2 and TRBJ1-1; no clear D gene. The germline gives CDR1 SGHTA, CDR2 FQGNSA. V lost 5 bases to trimming and J lost 4 bases, with 11 bases between them. The CDR3 is made up of 13 amino acids.

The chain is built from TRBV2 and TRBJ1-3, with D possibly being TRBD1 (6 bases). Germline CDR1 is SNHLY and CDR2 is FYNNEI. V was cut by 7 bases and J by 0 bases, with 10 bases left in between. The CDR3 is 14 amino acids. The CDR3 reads CASTQDSSGNTIYF. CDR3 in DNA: TGTGCCAGCACCCAGGACAGCTCTGGAAACACCATATATTTT.

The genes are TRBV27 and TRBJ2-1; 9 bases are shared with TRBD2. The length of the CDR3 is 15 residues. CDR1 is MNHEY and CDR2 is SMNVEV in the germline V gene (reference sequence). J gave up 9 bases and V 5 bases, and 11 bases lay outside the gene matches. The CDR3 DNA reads TGTGCCAGCAGTCCCGGGACTAGCCAAAAAACTGAGCAGTTCTTC. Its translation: CASSPGTSQKTEQFF.

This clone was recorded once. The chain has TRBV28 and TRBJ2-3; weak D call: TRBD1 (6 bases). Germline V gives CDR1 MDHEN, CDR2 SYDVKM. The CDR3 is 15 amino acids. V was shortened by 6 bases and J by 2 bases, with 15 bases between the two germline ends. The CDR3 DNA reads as TGTGCCAGCAGGGATCGGACAGACTACACAGATACGCAGTATTTT. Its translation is CASRDRTDYTDTQYF.

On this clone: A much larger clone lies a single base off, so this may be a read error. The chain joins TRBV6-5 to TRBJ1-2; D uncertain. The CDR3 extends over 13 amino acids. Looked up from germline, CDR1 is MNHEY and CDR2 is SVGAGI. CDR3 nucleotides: TGTACCAGCAGGCTAAGCTCCCTCTATGGCTACACCTTC. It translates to CTSRLSSLYGYTF.

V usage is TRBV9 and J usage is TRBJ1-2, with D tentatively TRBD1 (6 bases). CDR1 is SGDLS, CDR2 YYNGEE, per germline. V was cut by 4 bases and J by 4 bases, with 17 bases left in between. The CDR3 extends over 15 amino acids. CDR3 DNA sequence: TGTGCCAGCAGCCCCGAGGGGGGACCAGTCTATGGCTACACCTTC. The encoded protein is CASSPEGGPVYGYTF.

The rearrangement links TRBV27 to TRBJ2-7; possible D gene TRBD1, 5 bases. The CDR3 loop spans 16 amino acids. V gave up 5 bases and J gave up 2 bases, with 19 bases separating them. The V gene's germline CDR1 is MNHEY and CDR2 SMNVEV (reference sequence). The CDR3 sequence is CASSLPIRAATYEQYF. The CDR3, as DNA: TGTGCCAGCAGTCTGCCCATCAGGGCAGCGACCTACGAGCAGTACTTC.

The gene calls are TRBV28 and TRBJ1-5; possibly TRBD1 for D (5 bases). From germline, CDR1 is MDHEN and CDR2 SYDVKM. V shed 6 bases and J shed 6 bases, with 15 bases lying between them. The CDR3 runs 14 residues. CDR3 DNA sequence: TGTGCCAGCAGCGAAGTCGGGGGTTCTCAGCCCCAGCATTTT. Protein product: CASSEVGGSQPQHF.

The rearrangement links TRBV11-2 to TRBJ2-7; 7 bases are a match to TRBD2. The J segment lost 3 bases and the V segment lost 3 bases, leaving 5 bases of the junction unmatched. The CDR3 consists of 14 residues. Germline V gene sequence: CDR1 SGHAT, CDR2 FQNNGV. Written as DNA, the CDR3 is TGTGCCAGCAGCTTGGGAGGGGTATTCTACGAGCAGTACTTC. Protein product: CASSLGGVFYEQYF.